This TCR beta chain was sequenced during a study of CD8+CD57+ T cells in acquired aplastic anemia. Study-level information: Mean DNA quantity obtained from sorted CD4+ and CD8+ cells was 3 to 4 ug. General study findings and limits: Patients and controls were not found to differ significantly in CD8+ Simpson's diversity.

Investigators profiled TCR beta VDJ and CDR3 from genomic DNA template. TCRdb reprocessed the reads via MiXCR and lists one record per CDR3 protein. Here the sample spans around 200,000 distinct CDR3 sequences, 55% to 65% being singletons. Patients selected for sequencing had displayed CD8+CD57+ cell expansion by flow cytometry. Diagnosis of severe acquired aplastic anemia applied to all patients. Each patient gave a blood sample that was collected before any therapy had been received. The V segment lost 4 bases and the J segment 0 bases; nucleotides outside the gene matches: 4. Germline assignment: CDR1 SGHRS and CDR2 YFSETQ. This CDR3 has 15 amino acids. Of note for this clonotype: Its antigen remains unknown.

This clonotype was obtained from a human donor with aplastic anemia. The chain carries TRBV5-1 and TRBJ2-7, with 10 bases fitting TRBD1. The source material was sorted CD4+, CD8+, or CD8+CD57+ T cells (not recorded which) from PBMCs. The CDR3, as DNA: TGCGCCAGCAGCCCAGGGACAGGGGTCTCCTACGAGCAGTACTTC. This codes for CASSPGTGVSYEQYF.